This TCR beta chain was profiled in a study of T cells in women clearing cervical HPV infection. CDR1 is DFQATT and CDR2 is SNEGSKA in the germline V gene (reference sequence). The ends were cut back, 3 bases at V and 2 bases at J, with 4 bases in the middle. The CDR3 loop spans 11 amino acids. TCRdb's table, derived via immunoSEQ multiplex PCR, lists solely in-frame clones and lacks some. Recorded for this sample: tens of thousands of clones. Points on this clone: From the germline J gene comes the end of the CDR3, since the read stops 3 residues before it.

The rearrangement links TRBV20-1 to TRBJ2-5; no reliable D call. This clonotype originated in a woman between 18 and 69 years old with a cervical HPV16 infection that either progressed to CIN3+ or cleared (not recorded which). Specimen: blood buffy coat. CDR3 in amino acids: CSARTQETQYF. CDR3 DNA, as far as it was read: TGCAGTGCTAGGACTCAAGAGACC.